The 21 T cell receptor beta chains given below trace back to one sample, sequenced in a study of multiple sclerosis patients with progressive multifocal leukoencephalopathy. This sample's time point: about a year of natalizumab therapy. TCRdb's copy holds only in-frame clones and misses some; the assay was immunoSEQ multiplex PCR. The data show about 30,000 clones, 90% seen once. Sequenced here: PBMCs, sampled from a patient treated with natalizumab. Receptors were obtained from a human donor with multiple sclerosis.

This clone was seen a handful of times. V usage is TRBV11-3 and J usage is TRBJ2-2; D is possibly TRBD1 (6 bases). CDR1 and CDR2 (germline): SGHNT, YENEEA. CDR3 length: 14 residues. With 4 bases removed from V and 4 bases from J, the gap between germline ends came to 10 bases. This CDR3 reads CASSSGRGTGELFF. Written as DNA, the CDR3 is TGTGCCAGCAGCTCCGGCAGGGGCACCGGGGAGCTGTTTTTT.

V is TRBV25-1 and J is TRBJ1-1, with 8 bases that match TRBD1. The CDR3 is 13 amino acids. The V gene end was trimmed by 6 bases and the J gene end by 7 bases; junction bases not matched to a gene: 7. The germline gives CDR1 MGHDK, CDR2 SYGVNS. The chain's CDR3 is CASRQGGGNEAFF. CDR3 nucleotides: TGTGCCAGCAGACAGGGGGGAGGCAATGAAGCTTTCTTT.

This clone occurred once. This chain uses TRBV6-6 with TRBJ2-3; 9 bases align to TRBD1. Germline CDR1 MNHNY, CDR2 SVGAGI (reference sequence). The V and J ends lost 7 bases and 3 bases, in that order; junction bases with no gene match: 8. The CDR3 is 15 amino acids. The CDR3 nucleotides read TGTGCCAGCATTTTAGGGACAGGGCTTACAGATACGCAGTATTTT. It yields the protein CASILGTGLTDTQYF.

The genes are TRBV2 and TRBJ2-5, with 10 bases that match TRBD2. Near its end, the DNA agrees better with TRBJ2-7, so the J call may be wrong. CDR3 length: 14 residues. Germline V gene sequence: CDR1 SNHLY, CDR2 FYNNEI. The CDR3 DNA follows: TGTGCCAGCCTTCGTGTTAGCGGGGGGTACGAGCAGTACTTC. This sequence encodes CASLRVSGGYEQYF.

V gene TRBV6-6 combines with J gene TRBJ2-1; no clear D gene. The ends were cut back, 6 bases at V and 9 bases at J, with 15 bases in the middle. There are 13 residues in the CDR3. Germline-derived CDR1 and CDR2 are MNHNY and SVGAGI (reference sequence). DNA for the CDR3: TGTGCCAGCAGGTCCTCGGTGGCGTTTGAGCAGTTCTTC. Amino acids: CASRSSVAFEQFF.

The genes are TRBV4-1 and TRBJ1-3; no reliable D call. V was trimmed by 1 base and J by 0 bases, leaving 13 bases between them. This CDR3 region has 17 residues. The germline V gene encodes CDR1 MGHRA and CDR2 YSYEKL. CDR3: CASSQVLARSSGNTIYF. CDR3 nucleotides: TGCGCCAGCAGCCAAGTATTAGCCCGGAGCTCTGGAAACACCATATATTTT.

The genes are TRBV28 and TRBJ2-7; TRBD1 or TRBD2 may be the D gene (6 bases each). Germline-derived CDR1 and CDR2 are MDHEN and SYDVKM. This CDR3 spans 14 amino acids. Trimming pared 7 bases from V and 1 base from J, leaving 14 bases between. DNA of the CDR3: TGTGCCAGCACCTTGTGGGGGGCATCCTACGAGCAGTACTTC. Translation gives CASTLWGASYEQYF.

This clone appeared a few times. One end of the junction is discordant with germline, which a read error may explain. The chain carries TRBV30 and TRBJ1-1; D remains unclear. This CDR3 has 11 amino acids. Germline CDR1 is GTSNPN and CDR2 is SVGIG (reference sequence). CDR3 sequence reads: CAWSSTAGRAF. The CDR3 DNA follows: TGTGCCTGGAGTTCAACAGCCGGAAGGGCATTT.

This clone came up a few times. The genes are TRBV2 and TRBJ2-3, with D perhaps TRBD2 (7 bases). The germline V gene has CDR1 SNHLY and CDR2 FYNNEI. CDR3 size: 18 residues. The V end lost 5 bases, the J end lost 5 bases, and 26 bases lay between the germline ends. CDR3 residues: CASSPSPGGPSLQDTQYF. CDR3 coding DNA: TGTGCCAGCAGTCCCTCGCCCGGGGGGCCTTCATTACAAGATACGCAGTATTTT.

DNA of the CDR3: TGCGCCAGCAGCCAAGTTCCCGCGTCCCTTGCAAACTATGGCTACACCTTC. This encodes CASSQVPASLANYGYTF. The chain links TRBV4-1 to TRBJ1-2; no reliable D call. CDR3 size: 17 residues. Germline V gene sequence: CDR1 MGHRA, CDR2 YSYEKL. Trimming shortened V by 1 base and J by 2 bases, and 17 bases separated the two germline ends.

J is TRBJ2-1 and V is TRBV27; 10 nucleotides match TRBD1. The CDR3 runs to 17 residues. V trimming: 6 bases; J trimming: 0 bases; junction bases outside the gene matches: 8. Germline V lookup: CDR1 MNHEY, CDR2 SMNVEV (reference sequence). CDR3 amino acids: CASSLDRGQSSYNEQFF. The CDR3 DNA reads TGTGCCAGCAGCCTCGACAGGGGGCAGAGCTCCTACAATGAGCAGTTCTTC.

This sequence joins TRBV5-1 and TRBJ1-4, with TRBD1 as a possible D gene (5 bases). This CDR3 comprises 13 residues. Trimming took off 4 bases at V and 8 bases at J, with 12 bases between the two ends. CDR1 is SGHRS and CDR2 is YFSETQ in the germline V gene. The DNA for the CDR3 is TGCGCCAGCAGCCCGGGACGTGGGGAAAAACTGTTTTTT. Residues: CASSPGRGEKLFF.

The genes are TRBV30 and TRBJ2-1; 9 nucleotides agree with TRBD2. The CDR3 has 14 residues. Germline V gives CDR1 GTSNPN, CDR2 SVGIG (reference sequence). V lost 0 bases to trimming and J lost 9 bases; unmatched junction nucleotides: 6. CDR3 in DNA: TGTGCCTGGAGTGTGGGAGCGGGGGGAGGTGAGCAGTTCTTC. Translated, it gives CAWSVGAGGGEQFF.

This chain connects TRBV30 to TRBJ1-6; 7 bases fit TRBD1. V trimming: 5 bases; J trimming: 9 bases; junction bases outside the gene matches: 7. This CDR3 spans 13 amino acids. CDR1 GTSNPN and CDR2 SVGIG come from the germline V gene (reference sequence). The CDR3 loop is CAWVGQAGSPLHF. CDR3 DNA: TGTGCCTGGGTCGGACAGGCGGGTTCACCCCTCCACTTT.

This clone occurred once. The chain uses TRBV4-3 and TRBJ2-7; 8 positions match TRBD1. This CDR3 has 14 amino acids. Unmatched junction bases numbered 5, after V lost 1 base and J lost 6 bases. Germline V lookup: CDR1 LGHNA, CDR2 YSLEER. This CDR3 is CASSQGAGGGEQYF. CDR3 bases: TGCGCCAGCAGCCAAGGGGCAGGGGGCGGCGAGCAGTACTTC.

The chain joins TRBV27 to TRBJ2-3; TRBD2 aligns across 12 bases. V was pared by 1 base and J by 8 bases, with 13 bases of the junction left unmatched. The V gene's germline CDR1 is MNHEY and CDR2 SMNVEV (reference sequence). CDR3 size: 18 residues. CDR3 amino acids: CASSLLTSGGPARGTQYF. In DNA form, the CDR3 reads TGTGCCAGCAGTTTATTGACTAGCGGGGGCCCGGCTCGGGGTACGCAGTATTTT.

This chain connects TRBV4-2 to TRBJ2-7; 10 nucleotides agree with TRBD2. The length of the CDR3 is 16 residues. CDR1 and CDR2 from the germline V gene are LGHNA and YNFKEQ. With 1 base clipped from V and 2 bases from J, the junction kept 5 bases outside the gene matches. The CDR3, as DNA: TGTGCCAGCAGCCAAGTCTCTAGCGGGGGACCCTACGAGCAGTACTTC. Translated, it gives CASSQVSSGGPYEQYF.

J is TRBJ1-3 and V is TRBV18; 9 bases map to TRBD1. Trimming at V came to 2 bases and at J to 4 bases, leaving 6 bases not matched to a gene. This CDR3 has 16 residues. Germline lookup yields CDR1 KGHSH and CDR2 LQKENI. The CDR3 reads CASSPVQGANGNTIYF. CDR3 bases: TGTGCCAGCTCACCAGTACAGGGGGCCAACGGAAACACCATATATTTT.

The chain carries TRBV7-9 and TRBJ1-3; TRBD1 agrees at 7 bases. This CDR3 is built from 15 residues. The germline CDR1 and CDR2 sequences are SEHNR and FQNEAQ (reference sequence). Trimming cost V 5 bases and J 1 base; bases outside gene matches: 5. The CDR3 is CASSPGGGSGNTIYF. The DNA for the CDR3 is TGTGCCAGCAGCCCAGGGGGAGGTTCTGGAAACACCATATATTTT.

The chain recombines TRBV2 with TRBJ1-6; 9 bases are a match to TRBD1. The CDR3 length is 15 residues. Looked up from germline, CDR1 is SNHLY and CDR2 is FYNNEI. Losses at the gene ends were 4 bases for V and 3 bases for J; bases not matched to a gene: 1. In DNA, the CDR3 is TGTGCCAGCAGTGGGGGACAGGGCTATAATTCACCCCTCCACTTT. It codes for CASSGGQGYNSPLHF.

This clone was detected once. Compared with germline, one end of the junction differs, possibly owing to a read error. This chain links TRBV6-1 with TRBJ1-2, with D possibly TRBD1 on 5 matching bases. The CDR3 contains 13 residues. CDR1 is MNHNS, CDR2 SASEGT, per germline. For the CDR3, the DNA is TGTGCCGGCAGCGGCGGGGGAGTAGGCGGCTACACCTTC. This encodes CAGSGGGVGGYTF.